The present T cell receptor beta chain was sequenced within a study of CD4+ T cells in melanoma. Findings and caveats of the study: In melanoma, neoantigen-specific CD4+ T cells reportedly differed in differentiation state.

The repertoire was sequenced with immunoSEQ multiplex PCR; TCRdb's copy has only in-frame clones and lacks some. The data show around 110,000 clones, 92% seen once. This clone was counted a single time. Its antigen is currently unknown. The trim removed 6 bases at V and 0 bases at J, leaving 5 bases unmatched. Germline CDR1 reads SGHTA; CDR2 reads FQGNSA. The CDR3 runs 17 residues. This clonotype was sampled from a human donor with melanoma. Sequenced material: peripheral blood. This sequence joins TRBV7-2 and TRBJ2-2, with 12 bases lining up with TRBD2. CDR3 nucleotide sequence: TGTGCCAGCAGTCGTGGGACTAGCGGGCCGAACACCGGGGAGCTGTTTTTT. It codes for CASSRGTSGPNTGELFF.